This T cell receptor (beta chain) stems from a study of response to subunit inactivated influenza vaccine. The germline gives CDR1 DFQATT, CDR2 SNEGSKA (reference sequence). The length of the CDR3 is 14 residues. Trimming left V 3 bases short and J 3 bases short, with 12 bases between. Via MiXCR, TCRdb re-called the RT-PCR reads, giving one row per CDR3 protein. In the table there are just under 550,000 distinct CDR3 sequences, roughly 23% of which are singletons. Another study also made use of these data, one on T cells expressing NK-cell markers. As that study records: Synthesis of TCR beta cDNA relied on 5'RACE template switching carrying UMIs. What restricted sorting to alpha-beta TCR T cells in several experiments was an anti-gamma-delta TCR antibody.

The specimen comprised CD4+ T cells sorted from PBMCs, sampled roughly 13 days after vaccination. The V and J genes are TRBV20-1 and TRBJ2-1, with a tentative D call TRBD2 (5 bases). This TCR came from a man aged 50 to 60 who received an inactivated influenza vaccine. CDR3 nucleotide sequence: TGCAGTGCTAGGGAGAGCGGAATCTACAATGAGCAGTTCTTC. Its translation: CSARESGIYNEQFF.